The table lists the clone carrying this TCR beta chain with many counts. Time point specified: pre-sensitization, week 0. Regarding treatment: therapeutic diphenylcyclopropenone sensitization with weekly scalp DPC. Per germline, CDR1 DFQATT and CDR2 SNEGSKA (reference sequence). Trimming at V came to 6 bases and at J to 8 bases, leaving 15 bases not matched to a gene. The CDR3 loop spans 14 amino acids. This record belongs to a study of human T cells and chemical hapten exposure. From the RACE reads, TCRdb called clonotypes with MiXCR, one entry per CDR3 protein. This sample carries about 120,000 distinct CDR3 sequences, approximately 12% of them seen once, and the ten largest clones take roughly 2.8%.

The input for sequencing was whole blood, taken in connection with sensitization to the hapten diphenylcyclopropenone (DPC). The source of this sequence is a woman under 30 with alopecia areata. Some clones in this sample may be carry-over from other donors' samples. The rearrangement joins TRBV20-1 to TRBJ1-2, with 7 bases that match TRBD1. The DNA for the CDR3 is TGCAGTGCGCAAGGGACAGTGCTTGAGAGGGGCTACACCTTC. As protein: CSAQGTVLERGYTF.